This T cell receptor (beta chain) comes out of a study of cytomegalovirus exposure and HLA in healthy donors. Study-wide findings and caveats: The dataset shows that most TCR sequences were rare, while some public TCRs occurred in many donors.

The PCR ran on 60 Vbeta and 13 Jbeta primers. Sequenced by immunoSEQ multiplex PCR; TCRdb stores in-frame clones only, minus some. The profile covers 150,000 to 200,000 clones, with 85% to 90% appearing a single time and roughly 1.7% taken by the ten largest. Remarks on this clone: As yet, its antigen is unknown.

Sequenced material: PBMCs. The sequence was collected from a woman younger than 30 in good health and CMV-seronegative.

This CDR3 reads CASRSGTGGPETQYF. The CDR3 DNA follows: TGTGCCAGCAGATCCGGGACAGGGGGCCCAGAGACCCAGTACTTC. The chain joins TRBV11-1 to TRBJ2-5, with TRBD1 matching 12 bases. In germline, CDR1 is SGHAT, CDR2 FQDESV (reference sequence). The CDR3 is 15 amino acids. V shed 6 bases, J shed 4 bases, and the junction held 6 bases outside the gene matches.